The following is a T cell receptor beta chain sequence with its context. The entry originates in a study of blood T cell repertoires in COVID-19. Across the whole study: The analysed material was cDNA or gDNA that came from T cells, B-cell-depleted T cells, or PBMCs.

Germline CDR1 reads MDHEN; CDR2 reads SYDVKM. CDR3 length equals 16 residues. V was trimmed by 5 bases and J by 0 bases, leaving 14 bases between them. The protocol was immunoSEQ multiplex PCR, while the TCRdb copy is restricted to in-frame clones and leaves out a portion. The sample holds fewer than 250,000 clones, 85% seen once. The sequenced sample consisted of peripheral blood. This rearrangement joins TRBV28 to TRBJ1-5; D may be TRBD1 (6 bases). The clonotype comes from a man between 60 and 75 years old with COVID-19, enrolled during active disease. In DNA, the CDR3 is TGTGCCAGCAGTCCGGGGGGGCTATATAGCAATCAGCCCCAGCATTTT. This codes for CASSPGGLYSNQPQHF. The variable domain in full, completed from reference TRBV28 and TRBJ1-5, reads DVKVTQSSRYLVKRTGEKVFLECVQDMDHENMFWYRQDPGLGLRLIYFSYDVKMKEKGDIPEGYSVSREKKERFSLILESASTNQTSMYLCASSPGGLYSNQPQHFGDGTRLSIL.